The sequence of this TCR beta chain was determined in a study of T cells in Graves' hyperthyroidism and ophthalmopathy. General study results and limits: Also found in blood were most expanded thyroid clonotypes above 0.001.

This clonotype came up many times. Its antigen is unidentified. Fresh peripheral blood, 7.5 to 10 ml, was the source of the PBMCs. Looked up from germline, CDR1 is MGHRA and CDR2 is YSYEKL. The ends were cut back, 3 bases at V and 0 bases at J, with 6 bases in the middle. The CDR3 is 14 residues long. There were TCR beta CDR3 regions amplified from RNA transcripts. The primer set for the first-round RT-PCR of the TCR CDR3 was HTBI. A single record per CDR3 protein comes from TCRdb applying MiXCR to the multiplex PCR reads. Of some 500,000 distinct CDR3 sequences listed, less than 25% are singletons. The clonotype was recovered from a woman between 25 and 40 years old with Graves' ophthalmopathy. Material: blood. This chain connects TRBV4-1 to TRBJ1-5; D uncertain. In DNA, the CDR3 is TGCGCCAGCAGCCATCGGATTAGCAATCAGCCCCAGCATTTT. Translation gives CASSHRISNQPQHF.